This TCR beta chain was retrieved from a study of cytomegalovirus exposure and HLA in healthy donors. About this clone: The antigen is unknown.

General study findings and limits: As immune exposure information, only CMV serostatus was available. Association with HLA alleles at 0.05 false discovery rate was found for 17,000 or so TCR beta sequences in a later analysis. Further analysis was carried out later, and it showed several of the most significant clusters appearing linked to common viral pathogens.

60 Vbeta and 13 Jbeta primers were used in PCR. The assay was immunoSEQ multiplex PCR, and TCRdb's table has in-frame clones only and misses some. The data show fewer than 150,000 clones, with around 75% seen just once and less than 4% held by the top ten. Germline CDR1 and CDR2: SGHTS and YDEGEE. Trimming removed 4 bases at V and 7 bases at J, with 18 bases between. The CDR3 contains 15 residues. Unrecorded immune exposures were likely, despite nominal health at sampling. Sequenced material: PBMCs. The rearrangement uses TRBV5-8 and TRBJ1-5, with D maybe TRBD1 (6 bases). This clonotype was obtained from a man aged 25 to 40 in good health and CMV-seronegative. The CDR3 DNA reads TGTGCCAGCAGCCCGAACGCAGGGGCCGGCCAGCCCCAGCATTTT. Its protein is CASSPNAGAGQPQHF. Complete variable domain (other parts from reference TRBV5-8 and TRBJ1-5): EAGVTQSPTHLIKTRGQQATLRCSPISGHTSVYWYQQALGLGLQFLLWYDEGEERNRGNFPPRFSGRQFPNYSSELNVNALELEDSALYLCASSPNAGAGQPQHFGDGTRLSIL.